These T cell receptor beta chains were read from a single sample in a study of blood T cells in healthy people across ages. TCRdb used MiXCR to reprocess the 5' RACE reads, holding one entry per CDR3 protein. This table holds approximately 670,000 distinct CDR3 sequences, around 38% found once. The specimen sequenced was blood. The origin of the receptors is an elderly man in good health. Each CDR3 is given with its conserved first and last residue. The D gene is left open where the match is weak. The size field is filled for only some rows; it gives once, few, many or a size class.

J	D	size	V	CDR3	DNA
TRBJ2-7	TRBD2	-	TRBV20-1	CSAHGTSDSYEQYF	TGCAGTGCGCACGGGACTAGCGATTCCTACGAGCAGTACTTC
TRBJ2-2	TRBD1	-	TRBV6-2/TRBV6-3	CATDRGATGELFF	TGTGCCACGGACAGGGGAGCCACCGGGGAGCTGTTTTTT
TRBJ1-2	-	few	TRBV11-2	CASTPLGLDNYGYTF	TGTGCCAGCACCCCACTGGGACTCGACAACTATGGCTACACCTTC
TRBJ2-1	-	-	TRBV9	CTSSVREGFGGEQFF	TGTACCAGCAGCGTGAGAGAGGGGTTCGGAGGGGAGCAGTTCTTC
TRBJ1-1	-	-	TRBV7-9	CASSLGFQRGYTEAFF	TGTGCCAGCAGCCTTGGGTTTCAGAGGGGATACACTGAAGCTTTCTTT
TRBJ1-1	-	-	TRBV6-2/TRBV6-3	CASSPGTPKYTEAFF	TGTGCCAGCAGTCCCGGGACACCGAAATACACTGAAGCTTTCTTT
TRBJ2-3	-	-	TRBV11-2	CASRHSPGDTQYF	TGTGCCAGCAGACACTCACCAGGAGATACGCAGTATTTT
TRBJ1-2	-	few	TRBV20-1	CSATGSGGYTF	TGCAGTGCTACGGGGTCCGGAGGCTACACCTTC
TRBJ1-3	-	-	TRBV7-9	CASSPTGYSGNTIYF	TGTGCCAGCAGTCCGACAGGCTACTCTGGAAACACCATATATTTT
TRBJ1-2	-	-	TRBV5-6	CASSLNPGGYTF	TGTGCCAGCAGCTTGAACCCGGGGGGCTACACCTTC
TRBJ2-6	-	-	TRBV6-2/TRBV6-3	CASSYNMVSGANVLTF	TGTGCCAGCAGTTACAACATGGTCTCTGGGGCCAACGTCCTGACTTTC
TRBJ2-7	-	many	TRBV29-1	CSVVPSAYEQYF	TGCAGCGTTGTCCCCAGTGCCTACGAGCAGTACTTC
TRBJ2-5	-	-	TRBV5-1	CASSLGRTGPQETQYF	TGCGCCAGCAGCTTGGGACGGACGGGTCCTCAAGAGACCCAGTACTTC
TRBJ2-7	-	few	TRBV20-1	CSAPRPQTGNYEQYF	TGCAGTGCTCCCCGCCCGCAGACAGGAAACTACGAGCAGTACTTC
TRBJ2-7	-	few	TRBV7-2	CASSLASSRTYEQYF	TGTGCCAGCAGCTTAGCGAGTAGCCGAACCTACGAGCAGTACTTC
TRBJ2-5	TRBD2	many	TRBV25-1	CASSEYLPPSGETQYF	TGTGCCAGCAGTGAATATCTCCCCCCTAGCGGGGAGACCCAGTACTTC
TRBJ2-6	-	many	TRBV12-3/TRBV12-4	CASTNAGGANVLTF	TGTGCCAGCACCAACGCCGGTGGGGCCAACGTCCTGACTTTC
TRBJ1-1	-	-	TRBV20-1	CSAPHSGVTAFF	TGCAGTGCGCCCCACTCCGGGGTAACAGCTTTCTTT
TRBJ2-7	-	few	TRBV27	CASSFGGSYEQYF	TGTGCCAGCAGTTTTGGGGGATCCTACGAGCAGTACTTC
TRBJ1-2	-	-	TRBV6-6	CASIPGVRYGYTF	TGTGCCAGCATCCCAGGGGTTCGATATGGCTACACCTTC
TRBJ2-1	TRBD2	few	TRBV7-9	CASSWTSGRAYNEQFF	TGTGCCAGCAGCTGGACTAGCGGGAGGGCCTACAATGAGCAGTTCTTC
TRBJ2-3	-	-	TRBV4-1	CASSQDFSTDTQYF	TGCGCCAGCAGCCAAGATTTTAGCACAGATACGCAGTATTTT
TRBJ2-5	TRBD2	-	TRBV14	CASSLAGTSGVNEQYF	TGTGCCAGCAGCCTTGCCGGGACTAGCGGGGTCAATGAGCAGTACTTC
TRBJ2-1	-	once	TRBV27	CASSFKDSYNEQFF	TGTGCCAGCAGTTTCAAGGACAGCTACAATGAGCAGTTCTTC
TRBJ2-3	-	-	TRBV3-1	CASSQINTDTQYF	TGTGCCAGCAGCCAAATAAACACAGATACGCAGTATTTT
TRBJ2-3	TRBD1	-	TRBV10-1	CAGSTGDSGPDTQYF	TGCGCCGGCAGTACAGGGGATTCGGGGCCAGATACGCAGTATTTT
TRBJ2-3	-	few	TRBV27	CASSLSSVGTTDTQYF	TGTGCCAGCAGTTTATCGTCCGTGGGGACGACAGATACGCAGTATTTT
TRBJ2-7	-	-	TRBV6-2/TRBV6-3	CASRMGGGRSHEQYF	TGTGCCAGCAGAATGGGAGGAGGGAGGAGTCACGAGCAGTACTTC
TRBJ2-5	TRBD2	-	TRBV6-2/TRBV6-3	CASSWVAGAPEETQYF	TGTGCCAGCAGTTGGGTAGCGGGGGCCCCGGAAGAGACCCAGTACTTC
TRBJ2-5	TRBD2	-	TRBV4-1	CASSQDGAGGAGTQYF	TGCGCCAGCAGCCAAGATGGAGCGGGGGGTGCGGGGACCCAGTACTTC
TRBJ2-5	TRBD1	-	TRBV7-2	CASSDRAGGKTQYF	TGTGCCAGCAGCGACCGGGCAGGGGGAAAGACCCAGTACTTC
TRBJ2-7	TRBD1	-	TRBV10-3	CAITEGQGYYEQYF	TGTGCCATCACCGAGGGACAGGGTTACTACGAGCAGTACTTC
TRBJ2-3	TRBD2	few	TRBV7-9	CASSSTRGSKRDLTDTQYF	TGTGCCAGCAGCTCAACCCGGGGTAGTAAGCGGGACCTCACAGATACGCAGTATTTT
TRBJ2-7	TRBD1	few	TRBV7-2	CASSPTRGNSYEQYF	TGTGCCAGCAGCCCAACCAGGGGGAACTCCTACGAGCAGTACTTC
TRBJ2-1	-	-	TRBV10-1	CASTPGGSSYNEQFF	TGCGCCAGCACCCCTGGGGGTAGCTCCTACAATGAGCAGTTCTTC
TRBJ2-5	-	few	TRBV6-5	CASSYSRFRETQYF	TGTGCCAGCAGTTACTCTAGGTTTAGGGAGACCCAGTACTTC
TRBJ2-3	-	few	TRBV20-1	CSAPLAGALTDTQYF	TGCAGTGCTCCTCTTGCGGGGGCGTTAACAGATACGCAGTATTTT
TRBJ2-7	TRBD1	few	TRBV7-9	CASSFNRGEQYF	TGTGCCAGCAGCTTTAACAGGGGCGAGCAGTACTTC
TRBJ2-1	-	-	TRBV5-1	CASSLRNGANEQFF	TGCGCCAGCAGCTTACGTAATGGGGCCAATGAGCAGTTCTTC
TRBJ2-3	-	-	TRBV12-3/TRBV12-4	CASSLKEDTQYF	TGTGCCAGCAGTTTAAAGGAGGATACGCAGTATTTT
TRBJ2-7	TRBD1	-	TRBV7-2	CASSSRGHGYEQYF	TGTGCCAGCAGCTCCAGGGGGCATGGTTACGAGCAGTACTTC
TRBJ2-7	-	-	TRBV28	CASTPYGGSYEQYF	TGTGCCAGCACTCCTTATGGGGGCTCCTACGAGCAGTACTTC